A single sample is the source of the 3 T cell receptor beta chains below, sequenced in a study of beta chain features in type 1 diabetes. What was sequenced were expressed TCRB transcripts, since all of the isolated RNA had been reverse transcribed. Libraries were prepared by immunoSEQ multiplex PCR; TCRdb keeps only in-frame clonotypes and omits some of them. The data show around 50,000 clones, approximately 40% seen once. Whole-study results and caveats: The study found moderately but significantly shorter TCRB CDR3s in all four CD4+ subsets of Type 1 diabetes patients.

Their antigen targets remain unknown. Sample: stem cell memory CD4+ T cells from blood. These receptor sequences come from a man aged 25 to 40 with type 1 diabetes.

The chain uses TRBV28 and TRBJ2-1; 9 bases fit TRBD2. Trimming took 6 bases from V and 6 from J; bases not matched to a gene: 9. CDR3 size: 15 residues. Per germline, CDR1 MDHEN and CDR2 SYDVKM. CDR3 nucleotide sequence: TGTGCCAGCAGCCCACAGGGGCGGGAGGGCAATGAGCAGTTCTTC. Translation gives CASSPQGREGNEQFF.

This clone was observed a single time. V gene TRBV9 combines with J gene TRBJ2-1, with TRBD2 as a possible D gene (6 bases). In germline, CDR1 is SGDLS, CDR2 YYNGEE. The CDR3 is 16 amino acids. V shed 2 bases and J shed 1 base, with 13 bases lying between them. The DNA of the CDR3 is TGTGCCAGCAGCGTTCAGGCGGGATCATCCTACAATGAGCAGTTCTTC. Protein product: CASSVQAGSSYNEQFF.

This clone was seen a few times. This chain links TRBV28 with TRBJ2-1, with 11 bases fitting TRBD2. CDR3 length equals 16 residues. Germline CDR1 reads MDHEN; CDR2 reads SYDVKM. After removal of 3 bases from V and 4 bases from J, the junction contained 5 bases not matched to a gene. The DNA of the CDR3 is TGTGCCAGCAGTTTTTTCGGGACTAGCGGATACAATGAGCAGTTCTTC. Translating it yields CASSFFGTSGYNEQFF.